The present entry profiles one T cell receptor beta chain with its context. This specimen belongs to a study of identifying expanded T cells in peripheral blood. Repertoires were generated with immunoSEQ multiplex PCR, while TCRdb's copy carries only in-frame clones and drops some. There are tens of thousands of clones in the sample; nearly 90% occur only once, and under 6% lies in the top ten. Germline CDR1 and CDR2: SEHNR and FQNEAQ (reference sequence). The CDR3 is 14 residues long. Trimming at V came to 2 bases and at J to 8 bases, leaving 3 bases not matched to a gene. The chain carries TRBV7-9 and TRBJ1-4, with 9 bases fitting TRBD1. The TCR originated in a person aged 18 to 75 in good health. Input material: blood. The CDR3 protein is CASSLRQGGEKLFF. CDR3 DNA sequence: TGTGCCAGCAGCTTAAGACAGGGGGGAGAAAAACTGTTTTTT. The entire variable domain, with the rest obtained from reference TRBV7-9 and TRBJ1-4, is as follows: DTGVSQNPRHKITKRGQNVTFRCDPISEHNRLYWYRQTLGQGPEFLTYFQNEAQLEKSRLLSDRFSAERPKGSFSTLEIQRTEQGDSAMYLCASSLRQGGEKLFFGSGTQLSVL.